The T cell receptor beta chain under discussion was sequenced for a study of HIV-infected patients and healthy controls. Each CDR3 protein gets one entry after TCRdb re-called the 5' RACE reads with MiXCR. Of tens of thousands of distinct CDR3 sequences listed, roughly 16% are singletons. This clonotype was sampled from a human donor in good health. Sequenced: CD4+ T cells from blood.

CDR3 amino acids: CAWSVTLAGEKLFF. DNA of the CDR3: TGTGCCTGGAGTGTCACGCTCGCCGGCGAAAAACTGTTTTTT. This chain joins TRBV30 and TRBJ1-4; D gene ambiguous. This CDR3 region has 14 residues. CDR1 is GTSNPN, CDR2 SVGIG, per germline (reference sequence). Trimming took 0 bases from V and 8 from J, leaving 13 bases between them.